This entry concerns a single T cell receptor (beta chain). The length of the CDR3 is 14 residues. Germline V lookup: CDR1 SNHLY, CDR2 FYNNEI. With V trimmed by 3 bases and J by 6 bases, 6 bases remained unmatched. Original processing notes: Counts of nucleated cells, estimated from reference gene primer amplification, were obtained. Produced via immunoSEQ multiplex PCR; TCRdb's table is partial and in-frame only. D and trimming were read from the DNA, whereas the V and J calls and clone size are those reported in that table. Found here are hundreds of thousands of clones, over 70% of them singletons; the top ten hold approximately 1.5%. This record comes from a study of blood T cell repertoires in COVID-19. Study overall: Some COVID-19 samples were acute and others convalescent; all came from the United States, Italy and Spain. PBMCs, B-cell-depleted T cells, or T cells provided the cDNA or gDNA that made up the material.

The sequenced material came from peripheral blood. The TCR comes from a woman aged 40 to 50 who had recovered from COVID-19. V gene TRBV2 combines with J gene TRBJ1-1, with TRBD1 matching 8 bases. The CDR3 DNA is TGTGCCAGCAGTGACGGCAGGGGGCCCCCTGAAGCTTTCTTT. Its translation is CASSDGRGPPEAFF.